These T cell receptor beta chains were read from a single sample in a study of T-cell memory formation after mild COVID-19. TCRdb recomputed calls from the 5' RACE reads with MiXCR, one row per CDR3 protein. The repertoire holds about 410,000 distinct CDR3 sequences, with approximately 18% as singletons. Sequencing was carried out using PBMCs or a T cell subset sorted from them (not recorded which). The receptors were sampled from a young man who had mild COVID-19 (a few samples of this study predate the infection). Cell type and time point are not known. The CDR3 runs from the conserved cysteine through the conserved F or W. The D gene is left open where the match is weak. Part of the rows lack a size; the others show once, few, many or a class for expanded clones.

NA	TRBV9	TRBJ1-1	few	TGTGCCAGCAGCGTAATTGGAAGACCCTTGAACACTGAAGCTTTCTTT	CASSVIGRPLNTEAFF
NA	TRBV24-1	TRBJ2-1	few	TGTGCCATCCTGGATCGACGCTACTCAATTTACAATGAGCAGTTCTTC	CAILDRRYSIYNEQFF
NA	TRBV12-3/TRBV12-4	TRBJ2-1	many	TGTGCCAGCAGTTTATCACAGAATTACAATGAGCAGTTCTTC	CASSLSQNYNEQFF
NA	TRBV7-3	TRBJ1-1	few	TGTGCCAGCAGCCCCGATGGGGGGGCGAGGAACACTGAAGCTTTCTTT	CASSPDGGARNTEAFF
NA	TRBV30	TRBJ2-5	few	TGTGCCTGGAGTGGGCAGCTCCACGAGACCCAGTACTTC	CAWSGQLHETQYF
TRBD1	TRBV5-4	TRBJ1-6	few	TGTGCCAGCAAGGACAGGCCCGGAGGGAATTCACCCCTCCACTTT	CASKDRPGGNSPLHF
TRBD1	TRBV30	TRBJ1-1	few	TGTGCTTGGGGACAGCTGAACACTGAAGCTTTCTTT	CAWGQLNTEAFF
NA	TRBV5-1	TRBJ1-6	NA	TGCGCCAGCAGAGGACGGTATGAAAATTCACCCCTCCACTTT	CASRGRYENSPLHF
NA	TRBV7-2	TRBJ2-5	few	TGTGCCAGCAGCTTAGTCTTCCGTTACGGCCAAGAGACCCAGTACTTC	CASSLVFRYGQETQYF
NA	TRBV4-3	TRBJ1-2	few	TGCGCCAGCAGCCAAGATCTGGGACGGTACGCTATTGGCTACACCTTC	CASSQDLGRYAIGYTF
TRBD1	TRBV4-1	TRBJ2-7	few	TGCGCCAGCAGCACTCCGGGACAGGGATTTGGCGAGCAGTACTTC	CASSTPGQGFGEQYF
TRBD1	TRBV7-9	TRBJ1-3	few	TGTGCCAGCAGCCGGACAGGGTACGATAGAAACACCATATATTTT	CASSRTGYDRNTIYF
NA	TRBV4-3	TRBJ1-5	many	TGCGCCAGCAGCCAAGAGACCAATCAGCCCCAGCATTTT	CASSQETNQPQHF
TRBD2	TRBV7-8	TRBJ2-5	NA	TGTGCCAGCAGCACCCGACTAGCGGGAGTTCAAGAGACCCAGTACTTC	CASSTRLAGVQETQYF
NA	TRBV6-6	TRBJ2-6	NA	TGTGCCAGCAGCGGCGACTCTGGGGCCAACGTCCTGACTTTC	CASSGDSGANVLTF
NA	TRBV24-1	TRBJ1-2	NA	TGTGCCACCAGTGAAGGGGTGGAGGGCTACACCTTC	CATSEGVEGYTF
NA	TRBV6-5	TRBJ2-1	many	TGTGCCAGCAGTCGCATCCCTAGCGTCGGGGACAATGAGCAGTTCTTC	CASSRIPSVGDNEQFF
NA	TRBV20-1	TRBJ2-2	NA	TGCAGTGCTAGAGCCGCCGGCGGCGGGGAGCTGTTTTTT	CSARAAGGGELFF
NA	TRBV18	TRBJ2-1	few	TGTGCCAGCTCACCAAAGAGGGATGAGCAGTTCTTC	CASSPKRDEQFF
NA	TRBV5-6	TRBJ2-7	few	TGTGCCAGCAGCTTGGTGGCCAGGGACTACGAGCAGTACTTC	CASSLVARDYEQYF
TRBD2	TRBV11-2	TRBJ2-3	NA	TGTGCCAGCAGCTCCCCGGGACTAGCGGGGGGGCCCGGTACGCAGTATTTT	CASSSPGLAGGPGTQYF
TRBD1	TRBV20-1	TRBJ2-7	few	TGCAGTGCTATGGGACAGGGTCGGAACGAGCAGTACTTC	CSAMGQGRNEQYF
NA	TRBV7-2	TRBJ2-3	NA	TGTGCCAGCAGCATTGACAGTAGCACAGATACGCAGTATTTT	CASSIDSSTDTQYF
NA	TRBV12-3/TRBV12-4	TRBJ2-1	NA	TGTGCCAGCAGTTTCGGGGGCCACAATGAGCAGTTCTTC	CASSFGGHNEQFF
NA	TRBV4-2	TRBJ2-6	few	TGTGCCAGCAGCCAAGATTTGGCAACCTGGGCCAACGTCCTGACTTTC	CASSQDLATWANVLTF
TRBD1	TRBV5-1	TRBJ1-4	NA	TGCGCCAGCAGTTTCCAAGGACAGGGAGGGTATGAAAAACTGTTTTTT	CASSFQGQGGYEKLFF
NA	TRBV4-3	TRBJ2-3	NA	TGCGCCAGCAGCCAAGAAAGGGCAGATACGCAGTATTTT	CASSQERADTQYF
NA	TRBV5-1	TRBJ2-3	few	TGCGCCAGCAGCTTGGGGGCAGACACAGATACGCAGTATTTT	CASSLGADTDTQYF